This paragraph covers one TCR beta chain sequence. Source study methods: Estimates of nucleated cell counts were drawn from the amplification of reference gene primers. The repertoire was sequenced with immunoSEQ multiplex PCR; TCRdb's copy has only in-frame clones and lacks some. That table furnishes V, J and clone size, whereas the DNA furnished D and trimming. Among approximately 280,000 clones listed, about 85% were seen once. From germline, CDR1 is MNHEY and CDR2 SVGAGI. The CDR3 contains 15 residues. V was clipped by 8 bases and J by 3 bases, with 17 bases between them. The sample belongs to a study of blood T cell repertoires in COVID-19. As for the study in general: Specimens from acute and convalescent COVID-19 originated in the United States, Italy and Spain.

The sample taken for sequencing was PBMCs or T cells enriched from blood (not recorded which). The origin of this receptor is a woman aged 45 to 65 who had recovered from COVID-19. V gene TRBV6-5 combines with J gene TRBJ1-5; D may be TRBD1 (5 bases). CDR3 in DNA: TGTGCCAGCGGGAAACGGGGGACCCACAATCAGCCCCAGCATTTT. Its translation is CASGKRGTHNQPQHF.